These 19 T cell receptor beta chains were all obtained from the same sample, sequenced in a study of control samples from healthy donors and cancer patients. Only in-frame clones appear in the TCRdb table, and some are missing; sequencing was by immunoSEQ multiplex PCR. Here the sample spans some 120,000 clones, approximately 90% being singletons. Sequenced input: blood. The receptor source for this set is a man aged 18 to 29 in good health.

The V call is TRBV5-1, the J call TRBJ1-1, with TRBD1 identical over 7 bases. Germline lookup yields CDR1 SGHRS and CDR2 YFSETQ. The CDR3 loop spans 15 amino acids. V lost 4 bases and J lost 5; bases outside the gene matches: 11. The CDR3 reads CASSDGGTVETEAFF. CDR3 in DNA: TGCGCCAGCAGCGACGGAGGGACAGTGGAAACTGAAGCTTTCTTT.

This chain uses TRBV4-1 with TRBJ1-3; 7 positions match TRBD1. Trimming removed 11 bases from V and 0 bases from J; junction bases left unmatched: 4. The CDR3 is 13 amino acids. The germline V gene encodes CDR1 MGHRA and CDR2 YSYEKL. The CDR3 loop reads CAVGTASGNTIYF. CDR3 nucleotide sequence: TGCGCCGTTGGGACAGCCTCTGGAAACACCATATATTTT.

The V and J genes are TRBV12-3 or TRBV12-4 and TRBJ2-7, with unresolved D. This CDR3 is 13 amino acids long. V lost 3 bases and J 5 bases, leaving 11 bases between the germline ends. DNA for the CDR3: TGTGCCAGCAGTTTTATTTTGGAGAACGAGCAGTACTTC. Translated, it gives CASSFILENEQYF.

The chain joins TRBV6-6 to TRBJ2-1; D is perhaps TRBD2 (6 bases). Germline V gives CDR1 MNHNY, CDR2 SVGAGI (reference sequence). The length of the CDR3 is 12 residues. Deletions cut 4 bases from V and 10 bases from J, with 11 bases between. The CDR3 loop reads CASSSLGGEQFF. DNA for the CDR3: TGTGCCAGCAGTTCCCTTGGGGGGGAGCAGTTCTTC.

The chain joins TRBV6-1 to TRBJ1-1; 10 positions agree with TRBD1. J lost 4 bases, V lost 0 bases, and 5 bases had no gene match. Germline V gene lookup returns CDR1 MNHNS and CDR2 SASEGT. The CDR3 is 16 residues long. This CDR3 reads CASSEAGGTGATEAFF. The CDR3 region has the DNA TGTGCCAGCAGTGAAGCGGGGGGGACAGGGGCCACTGAAGCTTTCTTT.

As for this clone: Other DNA sequences within the sample encode an identical CDR3. This chain links TRBV5-4 with TRBJ2-6, with TRBD2 matching 16 bases. Germline values: CDR1 SGHNT, CDR2 YYREEE (reference sequence). This CDR3 region has 18 residues. Trimming removed 2 bases from V and 2 bases from J; junction bases left unmatched: 1. This CDR3 reads CASSLGTSGGAGANVLTF. CDR3 DNA: TGTGCCAGCAGCTTAGGGACTAGCGGGGGGGCTGGGGCCAACGTCCTGACTTTC. The variable domain in full, with the rest retrieved from reference TRBV5-4 and TRBJ2-6, is ETGVTQSPTHLIKTRGQQVTLRCSSQSGHNTVSWYQQALGQGPQFIFQYYREEENGRGNFPPRFSGLQFPNYSSELNVNALELDDSALYLCASSLGTSGGAGANVLTFGAGSRLTVL.

The rearrangement joins TRBV7-3 to TRBJ2-5; D possibly uses TRBD1 or TRBD2 (5 bases each). Trimming stripped 4 bases from V and 2 bases from J, with 8 bases between. CDR3 length equals 13 residues. The V gene's germline CDR1 is SGHTA and CDR2 FQGTGA. For the CDR3, the DNA is TGTGCCAGCAGCTCGGGGCTACAAGAGACCCAGTACTTC. Amino acid sequence: CASSSGLQETQYF. The full variable domain, with the rest looked up from reference TRBV7-3 and TRBJ2-5, is GAGVSQTPSNKVTEKGKYVELRCDPISGHTALYWYRQSLGQGPEFLIYFQGTGAADDSGLPNDRFFAVRPEGSVSTLKIQRTERGDSAVYLCASSSGLQETQYFGPGTRLLVL.

This clone was detected many times. Other DNA sequences from this sample encode an identical CDR3 as well. This chain uses TRBV11-2 with TRBJ1-4, with unresolved D. The V gene lost 0 bases and the J gene lost 5 bases, with 10 bases spanning the gap. The CDR3 is 15 residues long. Germline CDR1 is SGHAT and CDR2 is FQNNGV. CDR3 in DNA: TGTGCCAGCAGCTTAGAGGCAGGTGGGAATGAAAAACTGTTTTTT. Translating it yields CASSLEAGGNEKLFF.

This rearrangement joins TRBV19 to TRBJ1-4; maybe TRBD1 (6 bases). Germline V gene data show CDR1 as LNHDA and CDR2 as SQIVND (reference sequence). The length of the CDR3 is 14 residues. Trimming stripped 8 bases from V and 3 bases from J, with 13 bases between. CDR3 loop: CASSVRTANEKLFF. The CDR3 DNA follows: TGTGCCAGTTCCGTGAGGACAGCTAATGAAAAACTGTTTTTT.

The V and J genes are TRBV5-1 and TRBJ2-7; the D gene is possibly TRBD2 (5 bases). V lost 0 bases to trimming and J lost 1 base, with 14 bases between them. The CDR3 extends over 16 amino acids. Germline CDR1 and CDR2: SGHRS and YFSETQ. The chain's CDR3 is CASSLVDGRGSYEQYF. The DNA for the CDR3 is TGCGCCAGCAGCTTGGTGGACGGACGGGGTTCCTACGAGCAGTACTTC.

V usage is TRBV5-3 and J usage is TRBJ1-6; D is unclear. TRBV5-3 carries the ORF label, with uncertain function. The CDR3 contains 19 residues. V was shortened by 1 base and J by 10 bases, with 27 bases between the two germline ends. The CDR3 bases are TGTGCCAGAAGCTTGACCCTTAAATATTCCCGCTCCGTTCCCTCACCCCTCCACTTT. It translates to CARSLTLKYSRSVPSPLHF.

This clone was seen more than once but under ten times. This chain connects TRBV14 to TRBJ2-1, with a possible D match to TRBD1 (5 bases). V shed 3 bases and J shed 0 bases, with 9 bases lying between them. The CDR3 contains 15 residues. Looked up from germline, CDR1 is SGHDN and CDR2 is FVKESK. The CDR3 loop reads CASSHQGSSYNEQFF. The CDR3 nucleotides read TGTGCCAGCAGCCACCAGGGAAGCTCCTACAATGAGCAGTTCTTC.

V usage is TRBV5-6 and J usage is TRBJ2-7, with D tentatively TRBD1 (5 bases). Germline V gives CDR1 SGHDT, CDR2 YYEEEE. CDR3 length equals 16 residues. V lost 4 bases and J lost 3, with 20 bases in between. CDR3 residues: CASSPRTWGDDYEQYF. In DNA form, the CDR3 reads TGTGCCAGCAGCCCCCGGACGTGGGGCGATGACTACGAGCAGTACTTC.

The rearrangement links TRBV7-9 to TRBJ1-3; TRBD1 matches at 7 bases. V was pared by 4 bases and J by 8 bases, with 5 bases of the junction left unmatched. CDR3 length equals 13 residues. Germline V gene lookup returns CDR1 SEHNR and CDR2 FQNEAQ (reference sequence). CDR3: CASSSDRTHTIYF. The DNA for the CDR3 is TGTGCCAGCAGCTCGGACAGGACGCACACCATATATTTT. Combining the CDR3 with reference TRBV7-9 and TRBJ1-3 gives the whole variable domain DTGVSQNPRHKITKRGQNVTFRCDPISEHNRLYWYRQTLGQGPEFLTYFQNEAQLEKSRLLSDRFSAERPKGSFSTLEIQRTEQGDSAMYLCASSSDRTHTIYFGEGSWLTVV.

The chain joins TRBV15 to TRBJ2-6, with TRBD1 matching 7 bases. V trimming: 5 bases; J trimming: 2 bases; junction bases outside the gene matches: 6. This CDR3 has 16 amino acids. CDR1 and CDR2 from the germline V gene are LNHNV and YYDKDF (reference sequence). The CDR3 protein is CATSPSDRAGANVLTF. For the CDR3, the DNA is TGTGCCACCAGCCCCTCAGACAGGGCTGGGGCCAACGTCCTGACTTTC.

On this clone itself: Other nucleotide sequences from this sample produce the same CDR3. The chain couples TRBV6-5 to TRBJ1-4; TRBD1 matches 7 bases. This CDR3 has 14 amino acids. CDR1 is MNHEY, CDR2 SVGAGI, per germline. The J segment lost 0 bases and the V segment lost 6 bases, leaving 1 base of the junction unmatched. The DNA of the CDR3 is TGTGCCAGCAGAACAGGGGCAACTAATGAAAAACTGTTTTTT. This sequence encodes CASRTGATNEKLFF.

Regarding this clone: At one of its ends the junction is not consistent with the germline gene, which may arise from a read error. The chain combines TRBV30 with TRBJ2-1, with 7 bases that match TRBD1. The CDR3 extends over 14 amino acids. CDR1 is GTSNPN and CDR2 is SVGIG in the germline V gene (reference sequence). The CDR3 coding sequence is TGTACCTGGAGTGTGAGGGGGCTCTACAATGAGCAGTTCTTC. Protein: CTWSVRGLYNEQFF.

The chain's CDR3 is CASSTDRGPPYGYTF. DNA for the CDR3: TGTGCCAGCAGTACCGACAGGGGGCCGCCCTATGGCTACACCTTC. The chain combines TRBV6-6 with TRBJ1-2, with 10 positions matching TRBD1. The V gene's germline CDR1 is MNHNY and CDR2 SVGAGI (reference sequence). V shed 5 bases, J shed 4 bases, and the junction held 7 bases outside the gene matches. This CDR3 is built from 15 residues.

The chain combines TRBV9 with TRBJ2-3, with D perhaps TRBD1 (6 bases). CDR1 and CDR2 from the germline V gene are SGDLS and YYNGEE. The V end was cut by 3 bases, the J end by 0 bases, with 14 bases between. The CDR3 is 16 amino acids. CDR3: CASSASGTYSTDTQYF. CDR3 nucleotides: TGTGCCAGCAGCGCCTCCGGGACATATAGCACAGATACGCAGTATTTT.